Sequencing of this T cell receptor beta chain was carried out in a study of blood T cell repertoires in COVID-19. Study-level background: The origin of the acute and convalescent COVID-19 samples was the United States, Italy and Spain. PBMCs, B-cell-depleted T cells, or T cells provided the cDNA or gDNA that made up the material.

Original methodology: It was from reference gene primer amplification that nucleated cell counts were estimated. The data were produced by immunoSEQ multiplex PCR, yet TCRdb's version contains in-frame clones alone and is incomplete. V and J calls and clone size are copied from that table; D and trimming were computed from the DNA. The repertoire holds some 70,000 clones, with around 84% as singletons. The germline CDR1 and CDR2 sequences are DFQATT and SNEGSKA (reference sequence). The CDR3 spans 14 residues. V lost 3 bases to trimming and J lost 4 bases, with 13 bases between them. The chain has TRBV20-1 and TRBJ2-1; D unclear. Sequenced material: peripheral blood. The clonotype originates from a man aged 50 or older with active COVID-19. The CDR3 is CSASQEWLYNEQFF. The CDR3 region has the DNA TGCAGTGCTAGTCAAGAGTGGTTATACAATGAGCAGTTCTTC.